This T cell receptor beta chain appears in the sequencing data of a study of CD8 T cells in ankylosing spondylitis. Study-level points and caveats: There was reportedly significant enrichment of clones that were disease-linked in matched ankylosing spondylitis synovial fluid.

This clonotype occurred many times. Its antigen is as yet unknown. This CDR3 is 14 amino acids long. Trimming stripped 3 bases from V and 0 bases from J, with 12 bases between. CDR1 is DFQATT, CDR2 SNEGSKA, per germline (reference sequence). Generation of TCR beta libraries employed quantitative 5'-RACE incorporating molecular barcodes. TCRdb re-called the 5' RACE reads through MiXCR, storing one row per CDR3 protein. The sample holds some 63,000 distinct CDR3 sequences; about 6% are singletons and the top ten take approximately 4.5%. The V gene is TRBV20-1, the J gene TRBJ2-7; no firm D call. The receptor comes from a male donor with ankylosing spondylitis. Sequences were obtained from synovial fluid, either unsorted or a sorted T cell fraction (not recorded which). The CDR3 coding sequence is TGCAGTGCTAGGCCCCTGGTCCCCTCCTACGAGCAGTACTTC. It is translated as CSARPLVPSYEQYF.